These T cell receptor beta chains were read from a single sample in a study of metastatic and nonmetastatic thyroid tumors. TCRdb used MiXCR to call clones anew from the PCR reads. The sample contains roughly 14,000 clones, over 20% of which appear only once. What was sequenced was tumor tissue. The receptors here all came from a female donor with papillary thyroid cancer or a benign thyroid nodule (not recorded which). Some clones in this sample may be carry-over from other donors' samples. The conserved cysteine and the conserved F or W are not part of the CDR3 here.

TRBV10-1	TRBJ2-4	ASSDPEPWNIQY
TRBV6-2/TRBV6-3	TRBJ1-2	ASSYTSGYGYT
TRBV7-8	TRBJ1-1	ASSLAGQDYWGAF
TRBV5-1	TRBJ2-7	ASRTGAPHEQY
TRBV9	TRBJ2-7	ASSVEQGPREQY
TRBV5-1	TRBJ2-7	ASSFGGEQY
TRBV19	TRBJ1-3	ASRGQNSGNTIY
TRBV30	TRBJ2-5	AWGPGIAGHPGRETQY
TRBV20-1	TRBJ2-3	SARPSSGQRTDTQY
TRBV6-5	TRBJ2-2	ASSNPSGITGELF
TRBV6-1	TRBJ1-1	ASSVVFLGINTEAF
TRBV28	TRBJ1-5	ASRLGNQPQH
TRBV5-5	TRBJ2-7	ASSWVQGSSSYEQY
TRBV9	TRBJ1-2	ASRDRGYGYT
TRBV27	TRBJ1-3	ASSLSAASGNTIY
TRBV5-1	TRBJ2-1	ASSLLPSGENYNEQF
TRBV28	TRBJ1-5	ASSLNDNQPQH
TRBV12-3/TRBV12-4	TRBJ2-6	ASSMRQHSGANVLT
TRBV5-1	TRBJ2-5	ASSLVPGLIQETQY
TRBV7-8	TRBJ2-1	ASSPELDGNEQF
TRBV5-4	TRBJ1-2	ASSLAGARDGYT
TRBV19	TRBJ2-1	ASSVLLVSYNEQF
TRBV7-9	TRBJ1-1	ASSLRDRNEAF
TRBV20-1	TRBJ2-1	SDARLAQTYNEQF
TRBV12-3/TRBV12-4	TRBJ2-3	ASSYAPTRDFVDTQY
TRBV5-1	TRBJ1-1	ASSLDSQPNTEAF
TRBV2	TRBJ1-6	ASVTQGRDNSPLH
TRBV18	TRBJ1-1	ASSMTGLFTEAF
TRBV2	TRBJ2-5	ASTSLAGAGETQY
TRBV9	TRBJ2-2	ASSVAGLASGELF
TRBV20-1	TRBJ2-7	SARDLGGSGYEQY
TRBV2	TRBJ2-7	ASTGLAGVTGQY
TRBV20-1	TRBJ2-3	SAGAGAYTDTQY
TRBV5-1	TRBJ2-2	ASFAGGANGELF
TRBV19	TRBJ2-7	ASSIPLGGEQY
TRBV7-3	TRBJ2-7	ASSSHGSSDEQY
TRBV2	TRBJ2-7	ASSVSTGVDEQY
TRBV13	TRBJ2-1	ASSPWTSGTNNEQF
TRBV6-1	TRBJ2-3	ASTPRGRVADTQY
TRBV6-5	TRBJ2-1	ASSYRVEQF
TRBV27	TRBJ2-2	ASTKGLAGTGELF
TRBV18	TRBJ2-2	ASSPRRLNTGELF
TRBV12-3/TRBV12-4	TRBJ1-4	ASSFIGSEKLF